This TCR beta chain was documented in a study of blood T cell repertoires in COVID-19. Authors' analysis steps: From reference gene primer amplification, estimates of nucleated cell counts were derived. Sequenced by immunoSEQ multiplex PCR; TCRdb stores in-frame clones only, minus some. Clone size and V and J calls were adopted from that table, with D and trimming inferred from the DNA. This table has approximately 240,000 clones, around four fifths appearing once. CDR1 and CDR2 from the germline V gene are SGHDT and YYEEEE. CDR3 length equals 17 residues. V shed 3 bases, J shed 1 base, and the junction held 10 bases outside the gene matches.

Input material: peripheral blood. This TCR was recovered from a woman older than 75 with active or convalescent COVID-19. V usage is TRBV5-6 and J usage is TRBJ2-5, with 9 bases aligning to TRBD2. In DNA, the CDR3 is TGTGCCAGCAGCTGGAAGACCCTAGCGGGGCCCCAAGAGACCCAGTACTTC. Its protein is CASSWKTLAGPQETQYF.